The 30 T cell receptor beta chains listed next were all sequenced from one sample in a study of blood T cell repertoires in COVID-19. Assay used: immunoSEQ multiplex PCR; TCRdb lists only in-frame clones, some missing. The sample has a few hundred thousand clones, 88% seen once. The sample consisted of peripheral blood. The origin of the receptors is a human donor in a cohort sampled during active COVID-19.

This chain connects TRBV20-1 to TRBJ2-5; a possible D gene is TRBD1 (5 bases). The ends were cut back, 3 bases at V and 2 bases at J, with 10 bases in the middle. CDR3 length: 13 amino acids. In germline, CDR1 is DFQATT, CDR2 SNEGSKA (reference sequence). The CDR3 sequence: CSASFAGQETQYF. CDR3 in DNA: TGCAGTGCTAGTTTTGCAGGGCAAGAGACCCAGTACTTC.

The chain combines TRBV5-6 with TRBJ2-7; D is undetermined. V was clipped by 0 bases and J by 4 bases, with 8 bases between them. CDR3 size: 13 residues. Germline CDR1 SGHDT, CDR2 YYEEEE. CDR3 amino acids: CASSLGGEYEQYF. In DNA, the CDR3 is TGTGCCAGCAGCTTGGGCGGTGAATACGAGCAGTACTTC.

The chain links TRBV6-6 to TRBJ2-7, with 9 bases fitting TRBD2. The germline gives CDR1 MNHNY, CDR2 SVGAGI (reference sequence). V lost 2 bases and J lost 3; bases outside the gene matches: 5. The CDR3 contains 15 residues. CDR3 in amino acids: CASSYDSGGYYEQYF. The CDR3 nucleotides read TGTGCCAGCAGTTACGATAGCGGGGGATACTACGAGCAGTACTTC.

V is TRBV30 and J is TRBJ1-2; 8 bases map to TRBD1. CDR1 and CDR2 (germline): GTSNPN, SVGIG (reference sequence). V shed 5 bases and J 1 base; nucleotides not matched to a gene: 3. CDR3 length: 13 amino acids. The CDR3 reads CAWGQGGNYGYTF. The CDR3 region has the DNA TGTGCCTGGGGACAGGGAGGTAACTATGGCTACACCTTC.

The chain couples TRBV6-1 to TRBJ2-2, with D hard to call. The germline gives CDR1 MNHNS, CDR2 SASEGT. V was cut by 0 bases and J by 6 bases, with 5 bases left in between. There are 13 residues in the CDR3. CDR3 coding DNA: TGTGCCAGCAGTGAAGCGTTAGCCGGGGAGCTGTTTTTT. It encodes CASSEALAGELFF.

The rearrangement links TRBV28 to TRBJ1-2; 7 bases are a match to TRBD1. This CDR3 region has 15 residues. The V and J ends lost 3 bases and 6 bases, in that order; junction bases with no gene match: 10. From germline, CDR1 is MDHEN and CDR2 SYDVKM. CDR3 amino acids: CASSLRQGLSDGYTF. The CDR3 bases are TGTGCCAGCAGTTTGCGACAGGGCCTTTCGGATGGCTACACCTTC.

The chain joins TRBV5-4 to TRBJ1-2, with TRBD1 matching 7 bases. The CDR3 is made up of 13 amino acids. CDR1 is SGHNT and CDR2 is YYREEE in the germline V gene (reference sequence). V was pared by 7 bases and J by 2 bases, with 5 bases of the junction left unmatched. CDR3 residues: CASSTGNNYGYTF. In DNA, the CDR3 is TGTGCCAGCTCGACAGGGAACAACTATGGCTACACCTTC.

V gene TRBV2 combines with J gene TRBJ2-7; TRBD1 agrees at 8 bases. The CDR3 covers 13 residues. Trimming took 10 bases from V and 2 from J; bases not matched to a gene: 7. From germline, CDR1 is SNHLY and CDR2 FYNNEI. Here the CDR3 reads CAIQTGAAYEQYF. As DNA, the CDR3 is TGTGCCATCCAGACAGGGGCGGCCTACGAGCAGTACTTC.

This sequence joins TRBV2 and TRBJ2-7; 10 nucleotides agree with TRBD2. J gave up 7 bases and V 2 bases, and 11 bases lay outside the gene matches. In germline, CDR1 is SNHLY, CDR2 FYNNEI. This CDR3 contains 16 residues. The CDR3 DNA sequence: TGTGCCAGCAGTGAATTTCCCCAGCGGGGGGGCGAGGAGCAGTACTTC. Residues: CASSEFPQRGGEEQYF.

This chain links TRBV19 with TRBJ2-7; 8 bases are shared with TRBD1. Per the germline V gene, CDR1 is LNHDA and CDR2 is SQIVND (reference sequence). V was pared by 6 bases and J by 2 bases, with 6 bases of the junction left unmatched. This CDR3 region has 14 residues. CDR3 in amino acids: CASREGTGTYEQYF. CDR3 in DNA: TGTGCCAGTAGGGAAGGGACAGGAACCTACGAGCAGTACTTC.

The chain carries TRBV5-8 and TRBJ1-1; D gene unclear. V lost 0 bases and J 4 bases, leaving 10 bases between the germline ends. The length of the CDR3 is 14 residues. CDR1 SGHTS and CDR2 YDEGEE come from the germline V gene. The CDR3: CASSLVARGTEAFF. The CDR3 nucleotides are TGTGCCAGCAGCTTGGTAGCGCGCGGCACTGAAGCTTTCTTT.

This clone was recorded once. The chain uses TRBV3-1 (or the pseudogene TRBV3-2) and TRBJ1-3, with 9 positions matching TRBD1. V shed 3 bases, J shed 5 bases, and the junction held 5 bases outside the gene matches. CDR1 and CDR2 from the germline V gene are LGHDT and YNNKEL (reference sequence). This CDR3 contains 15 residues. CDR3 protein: CASSHGGQGRNTIYF. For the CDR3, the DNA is TGTGCCAGCAGCCATGGGGGACAGGGTAGAAACACCATATATTTT.

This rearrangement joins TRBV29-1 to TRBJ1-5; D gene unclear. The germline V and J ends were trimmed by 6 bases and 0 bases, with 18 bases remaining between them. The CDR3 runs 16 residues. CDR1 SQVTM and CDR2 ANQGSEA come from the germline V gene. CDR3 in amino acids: CSVVYRYFYSNQPQHF. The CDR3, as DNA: TGCAGCGTCGTTTATCGGTACTTTTATAGCAATCAGCCCCAGCATTTT.

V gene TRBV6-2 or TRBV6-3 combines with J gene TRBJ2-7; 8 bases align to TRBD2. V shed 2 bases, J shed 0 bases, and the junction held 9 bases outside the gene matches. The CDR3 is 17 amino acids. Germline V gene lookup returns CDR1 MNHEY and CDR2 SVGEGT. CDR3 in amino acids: CASSYHSRGRSSYEQYF. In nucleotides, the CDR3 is TGTGCCAGCAGTTACCATTCGCGCGGGAGGAGCTCCTACGAGCAGTACTTC.

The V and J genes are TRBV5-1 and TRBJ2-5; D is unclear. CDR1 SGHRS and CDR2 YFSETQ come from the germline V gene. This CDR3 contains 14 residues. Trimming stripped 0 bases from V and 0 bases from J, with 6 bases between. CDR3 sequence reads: CASSLGLHQETQYF. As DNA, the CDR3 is TGCGCCAGCAGCTTGGGTCTCCACCAAGAGACCCAGTACTTC.

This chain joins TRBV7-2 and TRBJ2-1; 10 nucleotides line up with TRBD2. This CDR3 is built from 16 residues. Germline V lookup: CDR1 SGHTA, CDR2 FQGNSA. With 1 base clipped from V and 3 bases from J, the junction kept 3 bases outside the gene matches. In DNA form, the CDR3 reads TGTGCCAGCAGCTTAGTCGGACTAGCGGACTACAATGAGCAGTTCTTC. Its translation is CASSLVGLADYNEQFF.

The CDR3 is CASSFRGPAEQYF. CDR3 nucleotides: TGTGCCAGCAGCTTCAGGGGACCGGCCGAGCAGTACTTC. The chain employs TRBV6-2 or TRBV6-3 and TRBJ2-7; the D gene is possibly TRBD1 (6 bases). This CDR3 contains 13 residues. Per the germline V gene, CDR1 is MNHEY and CDR2 is SVGEGT. V dropped 6 bases and J dropped 6 bases, with 15 bases sitting between them.

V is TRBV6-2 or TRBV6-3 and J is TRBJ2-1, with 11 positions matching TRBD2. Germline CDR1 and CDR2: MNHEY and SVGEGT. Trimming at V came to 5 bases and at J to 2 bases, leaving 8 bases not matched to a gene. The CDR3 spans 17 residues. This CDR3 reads CASSDPSSGRPYNEQFF. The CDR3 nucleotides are TGTGCCAGCAGTGACCCCTCTAGCGGGAGGCCCTACAATGAGCAGTTCTTC.

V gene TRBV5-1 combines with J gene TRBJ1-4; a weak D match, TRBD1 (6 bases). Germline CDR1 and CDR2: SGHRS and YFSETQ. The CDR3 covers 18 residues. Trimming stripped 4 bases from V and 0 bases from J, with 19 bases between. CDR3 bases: TGCGCCAGCAGCGCCTACAGGGTCGGGTATTCAACTAATGAAAAACTGTTTTTT. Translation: CASSAYRVGYSTNEKLFF.

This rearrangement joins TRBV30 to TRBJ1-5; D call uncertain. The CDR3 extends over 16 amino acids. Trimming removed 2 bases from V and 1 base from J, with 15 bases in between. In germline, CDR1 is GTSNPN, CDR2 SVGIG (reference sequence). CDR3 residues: CAWSLPLGGSNQPQHF. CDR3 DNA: TGTGCCTGGAGTCTCCCCCTAGGAGGGAGCAATCAGCCCCAGCATTTT.

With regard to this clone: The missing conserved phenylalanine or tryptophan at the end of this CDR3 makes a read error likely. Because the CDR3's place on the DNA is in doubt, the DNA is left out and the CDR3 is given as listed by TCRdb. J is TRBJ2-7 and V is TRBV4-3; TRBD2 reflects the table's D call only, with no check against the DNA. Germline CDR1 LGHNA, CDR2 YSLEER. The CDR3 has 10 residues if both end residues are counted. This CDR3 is CASSQEEDYS.

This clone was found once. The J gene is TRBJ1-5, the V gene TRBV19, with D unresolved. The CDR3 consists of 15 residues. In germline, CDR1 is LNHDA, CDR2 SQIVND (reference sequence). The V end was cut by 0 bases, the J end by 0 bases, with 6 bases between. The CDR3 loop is CASSIDSYSNQPQHF. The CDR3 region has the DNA TGTGCCAGTAGTATAGACAGTTATAGCAATCAGCCCCAGCATTTT.

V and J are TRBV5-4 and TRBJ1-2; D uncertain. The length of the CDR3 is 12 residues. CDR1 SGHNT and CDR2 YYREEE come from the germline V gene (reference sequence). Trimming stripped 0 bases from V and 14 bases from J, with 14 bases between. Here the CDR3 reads CASSLGEETSTF. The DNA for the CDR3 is TGTGCCAGCAGCTTGGGGGAGGAGACATCTACCTTC.

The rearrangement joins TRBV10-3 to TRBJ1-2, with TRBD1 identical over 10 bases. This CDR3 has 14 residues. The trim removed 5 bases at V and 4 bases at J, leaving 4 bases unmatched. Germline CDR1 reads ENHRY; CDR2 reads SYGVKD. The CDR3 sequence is CAISSTGGFYGYTF. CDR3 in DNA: TGTGCCATCAGTTCGACAGGGGGCTTCTATGGCTACACCTTC.

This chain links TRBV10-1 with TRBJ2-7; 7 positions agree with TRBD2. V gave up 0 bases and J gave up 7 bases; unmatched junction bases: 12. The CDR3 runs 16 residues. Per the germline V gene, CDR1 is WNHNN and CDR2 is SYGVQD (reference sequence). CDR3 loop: CASSESKLTSVREQYF. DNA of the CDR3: TGCGCCAGCAGTGAGTCGAAGTTAACTAGCGTAAGAGAGCAGTACTTC.

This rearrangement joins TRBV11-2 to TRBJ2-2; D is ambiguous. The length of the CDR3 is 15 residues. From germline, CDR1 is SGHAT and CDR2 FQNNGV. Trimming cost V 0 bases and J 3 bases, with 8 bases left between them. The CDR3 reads CASSLDPGYTGELFF. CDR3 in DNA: TGTGCCAGCAGCTTAGATCCCGGTTACACCGGGGAGCTGTTTTTT.

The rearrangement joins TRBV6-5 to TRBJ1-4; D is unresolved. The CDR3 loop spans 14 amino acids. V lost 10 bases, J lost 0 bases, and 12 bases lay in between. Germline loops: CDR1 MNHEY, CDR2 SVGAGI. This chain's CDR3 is CATAEGSTNEKLFF. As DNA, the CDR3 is TGTGCCACTGCGGAAGGATCAACTAATGAAAAACTGTTTTTT.

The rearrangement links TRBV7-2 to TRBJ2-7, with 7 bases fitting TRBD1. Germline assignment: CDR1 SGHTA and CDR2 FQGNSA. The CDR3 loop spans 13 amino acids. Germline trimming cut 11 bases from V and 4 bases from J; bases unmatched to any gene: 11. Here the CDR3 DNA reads TGTGCCTCGAGGGGGCCCTCGGTGTACGAGCAGTACTTC. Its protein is CASRGPSVYEQYF.

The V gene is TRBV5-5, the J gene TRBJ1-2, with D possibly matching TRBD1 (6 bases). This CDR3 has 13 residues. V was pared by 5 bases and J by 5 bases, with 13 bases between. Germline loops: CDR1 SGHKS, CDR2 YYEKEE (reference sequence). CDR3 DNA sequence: TGTGCCAGCAGTTACGACAGGATTTATGGCTACACCTTC. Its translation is CASSYDRIYGYTF.

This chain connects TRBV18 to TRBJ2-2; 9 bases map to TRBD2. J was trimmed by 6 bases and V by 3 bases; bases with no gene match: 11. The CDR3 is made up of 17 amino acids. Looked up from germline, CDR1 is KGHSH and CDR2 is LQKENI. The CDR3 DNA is TGTGCCAGCTCACCGCTACTGCTAGCGGGATACGCCGGGGAGCTGTTTTTT. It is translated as CASSPLLLAGYAGELFF.